Presented here are 9 T cell receptor beta chains from one specimen sequenced in a study of T cells after yellow fever vaccination (dated by TCRdb to about 2019). The meaning of the sample's treatment or condition label: live attenuated yellow fever vaccine strain. Library prep was done by 5' RACE. Sequenced on an Illumina HiSeq 2500. The public reads were reprocessed in TCRdb via fastp at Q25 and MiXCR, keeping in-frame beta chains. One record per CDR3 amino acid sequence lists the most common genes and DNA. The sample profile shows 300,000 or so distinct CDR3 sequences; roughly 8.3% of them were found once. Around 17% of the sample comes from the top ten. The sequencing here drew on PBMCs, taken about 41 days after the first yellow fever vaccination. These receptors originate from a man aged 18 to 30 who received the YFV17D yellow fever vaccine.

This chain uses TRBV13 with TRBJ2-1; TRBD1 might be the D (7 bases). Germline CDR1 reads PRHDT; CDR2 reads FYEKMQ (reference sequence). This CDR3 has 15 residues. Trimming cost V 5 bases and J 3 bases, with 14 bases left between them. The CDR3 here is CASSRRGVGYNEQFF. The CDR3 DNA reads TGTGCCAGCAGCCGCAGGGGGGTCGGCTACAATGAGCAGTTCTTC. The full variable domain, rest sourced from reference TRBV13 and TRBJ2-1, is AAGVIQSPRHLIKEKRETATLKCYPIPRHDTVYWYQQGPGQDPQFLISFYEKMQSDKGSIPDRFSAQQFSDYHSELNMSSLELGDSALYFCASSRRGVGYNEQFFGPGTRLTVL.

Only a few counts were recorded for this clonotype. The chain links TRBV7-3 to TRBJ2-5; possible D gene TRBD2, 6 bases. CDR3 size: 15 residues. Per germline, CDR1 SGHTA and CDR2 FQGTGA. Trimming removed 4 bases from V and 4 bases from J, with 16 bases in between. The CDR3 reads CASSYGAGIGETQYF. DNA of the CDR3: TGTGCCAGCAGCTACGGAGCGGGTATTGGAGAGACCCAGTACTTC.

This clonotype has a handful of counts. The gene calls are TRBV7-8 and TRBJ1-6; D remains unclear. The CDR3 is 12 amino acids. The V gene's germline CDR1 is SGHVS and CDR2 FQNEAQ. V was trimmed by 5 bases and J by 5 bases, leaving 4 bases between them. DNA for the CDR3: TGTGCCAGCAGCCCCCATAATTCACCCCTCCACTTT. This encodes CASSPHNSPLHF.

The V gene is TRBV5-1, the J gene TRBJ2-2; D remains unclear. V was trimmed by 4 bases and J by 0 bases, leaving 10 bases between them. The CDR3 contains 15 residues. The germline gives CDR1 SGHRS, CDR2 YFSETQ. For the CDR3, the DNA is TGCGCCAGCAGCCCAACAAGAACGAACACCGGGGAGCTGTTTTTT. This codes for CASSPTRTNTGELFF.

In its sample, this clonotype was seen a few times. The chain recombines TRBV5-1 with TRBJ1-2, with D perhaps TRBD1 (6 bases). Germline-derived CDR1 and CDR2 are SGHRS and YFSETQ. Trimming removed 4 bases from V and 3 bases from J, with 22 bases in between. The CDR3 runs to 17 residues. The CDR3 here is CASSRSKGVIRDYGYTF. CDR3 bases: TGCGCCAGCAGCCGTAGTAAGGGGGTGATTCGGGACTATGGCTACACCTTC.

This clonotype has a handful of counts. The genes are TRBV7-9 and TRBJ1-2; no definite D call. V was shortened by 2 bases and J by 3 bases, with 13 bases between the two germline ends. CDR1 is SEHNR, CDR2 FQNEAQ, per germline (reference sequence). This CDR3 region has 15 residues. The CDR3 loop is CASSLLVKGDYGYTF. The CDR3 DNA reads as TGTGCCAGCAGCTTATTGGTCAAAGGTGACTATGGCTACACCTTC.

This clonotype occurred a few times. The CDR3 region has the DNA TGTGCCAGTAATAGCGGGGGCGAGTCCAATGAGCAGTTCTTC. Encoded protein: CASNSGGESNEQFF. This chain links TRBV19 with TRBJ2-1; TRBD2 matches 9 bases. Losses at the gene ends were 7 bases for V and 6 bases for J; bases not matched to a gene: 7. This CDR3 contains 14 residues. Germline CDR1 LNHDA, CDR2 SQIVND (reference sequence).

The chain has TRBV3-1 and TRBJ1-2; D not resolved. Germline values: CDR1 LGHDT, CDR2 YNNKEL (reference sequence). This CDR3 contains 12 residues. Between the trimmed V and J ends, which lost 4 bases and 8 bases, there was a span of 11 bases. The DNA for the CDR3 is TGTGCCAGCAGCCCCCCCGGCGGGGGCTACACCTTC. This sequence encodes CASSPPGGGYTF.

The chain couples TRBV12-3 or TRBV12-4 to TRBJ2-6; 13 nucleotides match TRBD2. Trimming at V came to 4 bases and at J to 4 bases, leaving 4 bases not matched to a gene. CDR3 length: 17 amino acids. For the CDR3, the DNA is TGTGCCAGCAGTTCTACTAGCGGGGGGGGAGGGGCCAACGTCCTGACTTTC. Its protein is CASSSTSGGGGANVLTF.